The 21 T cell receptor beta chains reported below all come from one sample, sequenced in a study of control samples from healthy donors and cancer patients. Produced via immunoSEQ multiplex PCR; TCRdb's table is partial and in-frame only. The data hold 350,000 to 450,000 clones, with 80% to 95% observed a single time. The sample was PBMCs. These receptors all come from a man aged 35 to 55 with head and neck cancer.

The J gene is TRBJ1-3, the V gene TRBV7-8; the match to TRBD1 covers 7 bases. Germline-derived CDR1 and CDR2 are SGHVS and FQNEAQ. Losses at the gene ends were 3 bases for V and 4 bases for J; bases not matched to a gene: 3. The CDR3 runs to 14 residues. CDR3 residues: CASSFDREGNTIYF. CDR3 bases: TGTGCCAGCAGCTTCGACAGGGAGGGAAACACCATATATTTT.

The V and J genes are TRBV9 and TRBJ1-1; the match to TRBD1 covers 8 bases. The length of the CDR3 is 16 residues. Germline CDR1 is SGDLS and CDR2 is YYNGEE. The junction had 4 bases not matched to a gene; V was cut back by 0 bases and J by 0 bases. CDR3 DNA sequence: TGTGCCAGCAGCGTAGGGGACAGGACCATGAACACTGAAGCTTTCTTT. It translates to CASSVGDRTMNTEAFF.

The chain has TRBV2 and TRBJ2-3; 11 positions agree with TRBD2. The trim removed 4 bases at V and 6 bases at J, leaving 9 bases unmatched. Germline CDR1 reads SNHLY; CDR2 reads FYNNEI. The CDR3 is 16 residues long. As DNA, the CDR3 is TGTGCCAGCAGTGCTCAGACTAGCGGGAAAGGGGATACGCAGTATTTT. Protein: CASSAQTSGKGDTQYF.

The J gene is TRBJ1-5, the V gene TRBV6-4, with 9 bases identical to TRBD1. Germline CDR1 reads MRHNA; CDR2 reads SNTAGT. CDR3 length: 15 amino acids. J lost 7 bases, V lost 4 bases, and 8 bases had no gene match. The CDR3 here is CASSGEGQGEQPQHF. For the CDR3, the DNA is TGTGCCAGCAGTGGAGAGGGACAGGGAGAACAGCCCCAGCATTTT.

V and J are TRBV5-1 and TRBJ2-5; a weak D match, TRBD2 (6 bases). The germline V and J ends were trimmed by 1 base and 2 bases, with 12 bases remaining between them. Germline V gives CDR1 SGHRS, CDR2 YFSETQ. There are 15 residues in the CDR3. In DNA form, the CDR3 reads TGCGCCAGCAGCTTGAGCGGGCCCCTACAAGAGACCCAGTACTTC. This encodes CASSLSGPLQETQYF.

This chain joins TRBV3-1 (or the pseudogene TRBV3-2) and TRBJ1-4; 7 positions agree with TRBD1. The junction had 4 bases not matched to a gene; V was cut back by 6 bases and J by 3 bases. The length of the CDR3 is 14 residues. Germline V lookup: CDR1 LGHDT, CDR2 YNNKEL (reference sequence). CDR3 nucleotides: TGTGCCAGCAGACAGGGGATAGCTAATGAAAAACTGTTTTTT. Translation: CASRQGIANEKLFF.

This clone has a single count. The J gene is TRBJ2-1, the V gene TRBV6-4; D may be TRBD1 (6 bases). Trimming pared 4 bases from V and 7 bases from J, leaving 11 bases between. CDR1 and CDR2 from the germline V gene are MRHNA and SNTAGT. CDR3 length: 13 amino acids. In nucleotides, the CDR3 is TGTGCCAGCAGTGCAGGGGTAGGGAATGAGCAGTTCTTC. It is translated as CASSAGVGNEQFF.

The rearrangement links TRBV28 to TRBJ1-1, with TRBD1 matching over 8 bases. Trimming took 7 bases from V and 4 from J; bases not matched to a gene: 11. Germline CDR1 reads MDHEN; CDR2 reads SYDVKM. CDR3 length equals 15 residues. Written as DNA, the CDR3 is TGTGCCAGCACCATCGGGGGTCAGGGGGCCACTGAAGCTTTCTTT. Its translation is CASTIGGQGATEAFF.

The chain has TRBV7-2 and TRBJ2-3, with D perhaps matching TRBD1 or TRBD2 (5 bases each). Germline V gene sequence: CDR1 SGHTA, CDR2 FQGNSA. Trimming pared 2 bases from V and 1 base from J, leaving 10 bases between. The CDR3 is 15 residues long. In DNA form, the CDR3 reads TGTGCCAGCAGCTTACGGGGCCTCCGCACAGATACGCAGTATTTT. Protein: CASSLRGLRTDTQYF. Based on the CDR3 plus reference TRBV7-2 and TRBJ2-3, the full variable domain is GAGVSQSPSNKVTEKGKDVELRCDPISGHTALYWYRQSLGQGLEFLIYFQGNSAPDKSGLPSDRFSAERTGGSVSTLTIQRTQQEDSAVYLCASSLRGLRTDTQYFGPGTRLTVL.

The V and J genes are TRBV6-2 or TRBV6-3 and TRBJ2-7; TRBD1 aligns across 7 bases. CDR1 and CDR2 (germline): MNHEY, SVGEGT. Germline trimming cut 2 bases from V and 6 bases from J; bases unmatched to any gene: 10. CDR3 size: 15 residues. CDR3 sequence reads: CASSYATGQTGEQYF. The DNA of the CDR3 is TGTGCCAGCAGTTACGCAACGGGACAGACTGGCGAGCAGTACTTC.

Details on this clone: The junction departs from the called germline gene at one end, perhaps through a read error. The chain couples TRBV7-7 to TRBJ2-2, with TRBD1 matching over 7 bases. CDR3 length equals 15 residues. Per germline, CDR1 SSHAT and CDR2 FNYEAQ (reference sequence). DNA of the CDR3: TGTGCTAGCAGCTTAGAGGGGGCGCTTGCCGGGGAGCTGTTTTTT. Residues: CASSLEGALAGELFF.

V gene TRBV14 combines with J gene TRBJ2-3; D call uncertain. CDR3 length equals 14 residues. Germline CDR1 reads SGHDN; CDR2 reads FVKESK. Trimming shortened V by 4 bases and J by 2 bases, and 10 bases separated the two germline ends. The CDR3 loop reads CASSLPRHTDTQYF. In nucleotides, the CDR3 is TGTGCCAGCAGCCTTCCGAGGCACACAGATACGCAGTATTTT.

The chain couples TRBV24-1 to TRBJ1-2; D may be TRBD1 (6 bases). V was pared by 3 bases and J by 1 base, with 8 bases between. The CDR3 length is 14 residues. Germline-derived CDR1 and CDR2 are KGHDR and SFDVKD. The CDR3 DNA reads as TGTGCCACCAGTGATGCGGACAGTAACTATGGCTACACCTTC. Protein: CATSDADSNYGYTF.

This clone is a singleton in its sample. The chain employs TRBV6-5 and TRBJ2-2; TRBD2 is a possible D gene (5 bases). This CDR3 contains 14 residues. V lost 6 bases, J lost 6 bases, and 14 bases lay in between. Germline CDR1 reads MNHEY; CDR2 reads SVGAGI. CDR3 sequence: CASSDRGRSGELFF. The CDR3 coding sequence is TGTGCCAGCAGCGATCGGGGTCGGTCCGGGGAGCTGTTTTTT.

In this sample, this clone turned up a few times. This chain uses TRBV9 with TRBJ1-2; the match to TRBD1 covers 8 bases. The CDR3 covers 12 residues. Germline V gene sequence: CDR1 SGDLS, CDR2 YYNGEE. J gave up 8 bases and V 5 bases, and 5 bases lay outside the gene matches. CDR3 nucleotide sequence: TGTGCCAGCAGTTACGACAGGGGAGGCTACACCTTC. Protein: CASSYDRGGYTF.

V usage is TRBV5-1 and J usage is TRBJ2-2; D is unresolved. The CDR3 runs to 15 residues. The V and J ends lost 7 bases and 0 bases respectively, with 13 bases between them. Germline CDR1 is SGHRS and CDR2 is YFSETQ. The CDR3 sequence is CASEIGPSNTGELFF. The CDR3 nucleotides are TGCGCCAGCGAAATAGGACCGTCGAACACCGGGGAGCTGTTTTTT.

The V gene is TRBV19, the J gene TRBJ2-7; no reliable D call. Per germline, CDR1 LNHDA and CDR2 SQIVND (reference sequence). The CDR3 covers 14 residues. Trimming took off 4 bases at V and 0 bases at J, with 10 bases between the two ends. CDR3 residues: CASSNYGFSYEQYF. In DNA, the CDR3 is TGTGCCAGTAGTAACTACGGATTCTCCTACGAGCAGTACTTC. Full variable domain (rest looked up from reference TRBV19 and TRBJ2-7): DGGITQSPKYLFRKEGQNVTLSCEQNLNHDAMYWYRQDPGQGLRLIYYSQIVNDFQKGDIAEGYSVSREKKESFPLTVTSAQKNPTAFYLCASSNYGFSYEQYFGPGTRLTVT.

The CDR3 spells CASSRRNRNTEAFF. In DNA, the CDR3 is TGCGCCAGCAGCCGGAGGAACAGGAACACTGAAGCTTTCTTT. The chain has TRBV4-3 and TRBJ1-1; D is ambiguous. Germline V gene data show CDR1 as LGHNA and CDR2 as YSLEER. The CDR3 extends over 14 amino acids. Trimming pared 4 bases from V and 1 base from J, leaving 10 bases between.

The rearrangement links TRBV7-6 to TRBJ2-7; 12 positions match TRBD1. The V gene end was trimmed by 2 bases and the J gene end by 7 bases; junction bases not matched to a gene: 9. CDR1 and CDR2 from the germline V gene are SGHVS and FNYEAQ. This CDR3 contains 16 residues. The DNA of the CDR3 is TGTGCCAGCAGCTTATTGCGGGACAGGGGGCAAGGGGAGCAGTACTTC. Amino acids: CASSLLRDRGQGEQYF.

This CDR3 is CASSRSWAEKLFF. For the CDR3, the DNA is TGTGCCAGCAGCCGATCTTGGGCGGAAAAACTGTTTTTT. V gene TRBV7-9 combines with J gene TRBJ1-4, with D unclear. The CDR3 consists of 13 residues. V was trimmed by 5 bases and J by 8 bases, leaving 12 bases between them. Germline CDR1 is SEHNR and CDR2 is FQNEAQ (reference sequence).

The V gene is TRBV4-3, the J gene TRBJ1-2; TRBD1 agrees at 8 bases. The CDR3 has 15 residues. The germline CDR1 and CDR2 sequences are LGHNA and YSLEER. J gave up 3 bases and V 0 bases, and 3 bases lay outside the gene matches. As DNA, the CDR3 is TGCGCCAGCAGCCAAGATCCGGGACAGGACTATGGCTACACCTTC. The encoded protein is CASSQDPGQDYGYTF.